Below, 7 T cell receptor beta chains from the same sample are listed, as sequenced in a study of siplizumab effects on memory and regulatory T cells. The table came from immunoSEQ multiplex PCR; TCRdb's copy has only in-frame clones and leaves some out. This table holds 50,000 or so clones, around 97% found once. Material: naive CD4+ T cells sorted from blood. The receptors originated from a human donor in good health.

The chain has TRBV7-2 and TRBJ2-1; D unresolved. Germline V gives CDR1 SGHTA, CDR2 FQGNSA. Trimming left V 1 base short and J 8 bases short, with 6 bases between. The CDR3 contains 12 residues. DNA of the CDR3: TGTGCCAGCAGCTTAGGTGGGGATGAGCAGTTCTTC. It translates to CASSLGGDEQFF.

The J gene is TRBJ2-2, the V gene TRBV5-1, with D possibly called TRBD1 or TRBD2 (7 bases each). Germline CDR1 and CDR2: SGHRS and YFSETQ. CDR3 length equals 16 residues. Trimming pared 0 bases from V and 5 bases from J, leaving 14 bases between. Here the CDR3 DNA reads TGCGCCAGCAGCTTGGCGACAGGGAGGGGGACCGGGGAGCTGTTTTTT. It encodes CASSLATGRGTGELFF.

V and J are TRBV4-2 and TRBJ2-3, with a weak D call TRBD2 (5 bases). The ends were cut back, 2 bases at V and 0 bases at J, with 9 bases in the middle. CDR3 length: 15 amino acids. Germline V gives CDR1 LGHNA, CDR2 YNFKEQ. In DNA, the CDR3 is TGTGCCAGCAGCCAACACAGCGGTAGCACAGATACGCAGTATTTT. Its translation is CASSQHSGSTDTQYF.

V and J are TRBV6-5 and TRBJ1-5; maybe TRBD1 (5 bases). The germline V gene encodes CDR1 MNHEY and CDR2 SVGAGI. The CDR3 runs to 14 residues. Trimming left V 5 bases short and J 0 bases short, with 8 bases between. The CDR3 DNA is TGTGCCAGCAGTCCAAGGGGTAGCAATCAGCCCCAGCATTTT. Translating it yields CASSPRGSNQPQHF.

The CDR3 sequence is CASSFTDFTDTQYF. CDR3 DNA sequence: TGTGCCAGCAGCTTCACGGACTTCACAGATACGCAGTATTTT. The chain is built from TRBV7-8 and TRBJ2-3, with D possibly TRBD2 on 5 matching bases. Trimming removed 3 bases from V and 2 bases from J, with 9 bases in between. This CDR3 has 14 residues. CDR1 is SGHVS and CDR2 is FQNEAQ in the germline V gene.

This chain uses TRBV11-3 with TRBJ2-1; D is perhaps TRBD1 or TRBD2 (6 bases each). CDR1 is SGHNT, CDR2 YENEEA, per germline. V was cut by 5 bases and J by 1 base, with 15 bases left in between. This CDR3 is 16 amino acids long. The CDR3 DNA reads TGTGCCAGCAGCCGCGAGGGGGGAGTATCCTACAATGAGCAGTTCTTC. This codes for CASSREGGVSYNEQFF.

This clone has just one count. The chain links TRBV15 to TRBJ2-7; possibly TRBD1 for D (6 bases). V was pared by 3 bases and J by 2 bases, with 14 bases between. There are 15 residues in the CDR3. Germline V gene data show CDR1 as LNHNV and CDR2 as YYDKDF (reference sequence). The CDR3 loop reads CATSRARGQTYEQYF. The CDR3 DNA is TGTGCCACCAGCAGGGCCCGAGGACAGACCTACGAGCAGTACTTC.